Listed here are 6 T cell receptor beta chains from one sample, sequenced in a study of blood T cell repertoires in COVID-19. Assay used: immunoSEQ multiplex PCR; TCRdb lists only in-frame clones, some missing. The data show hundreds of thousands of clones, roughly 88% seen once. The specimen sequenced was PBMCs or T cells enriched from blood (not recorded which). The receptors here all came from a woman aged 18 to 35 who had been exposed to COVID-19.

This clone was counted ten times or more. The rearrangement joins TRBV7-9 to TRBJ1-3; D is unclear. V was pared by 4 bases and J by 4 bases, with 11 bases between. This CDR3 has 14 residues. Per germline, CDR1 SEHNR and CDR2 FQNEAQ (reference sequence). The chain's CDR3 is CASSSNKQGNTIYF. DNA of the CDR3: TGTGCCAGCAGCTCAAACAAACAGGGAAACACCATATATTTT.

Comments on this clone: The limits of the CDR3 on the DNA are not certain, so only TCRdb's listed CDR3 is given. The chain recombines TRBV1 with TRBJ2-7; the table's D call, TRBD2, has no DNA check behind it. TRBV1 constitutes a pseudogene. The CDR3 is made up of 17 amino acids, end residues included. CDR3 sequence: CTSSQVGRGALLDEQYF.

This clone was seen only once. This chain uses TRBV11-3 with TRBJ1-1; weak D call: TRBD1 (6 bases). Trimming shortened V by 1 base and J by 3 bases, and 12 bases separated the two germline ends. Germline CDR1 SGHNT, CDR2 YENEEA. The CDR3 has 15 amino acids. CDR3 protein: CASSLGAGADTEAFF. In DNA, the CDR3 is TGTGCCAGCAGCTTAGGGGCGGGGGCTGACACTGAAGCTTTCTTT.

The V call is TRBV24-1, the J call TRBJ2-2, with unresolved D. The CDR3 runs to 13 residues. Germline CDR1 KGHDR, CDR2 SFDVKD. With 7 bases removed from V and 1 base from J, the gap between germline ends came to 6 bases. DNA for the CDR3: TGTGCCACCAGCGAGGAGAACACCGGGGAGCTGTTTTTT. Encoded protein: CATSEENTGELFF.

This clone was counted only a few times. This chain connects TRBV5-1 to TRBJ2-7, with TRBD1 identical over 8 bases. Trimming cost V 2 bases and J 4 bases; bases outside gene matches: 8. This CDR3 contains 15 residues. Germline V CDR1 and CDR2: SGHRS, YFSETQ. The CDR3 DNA sequence: TGCGCCAGCAGCTTCACGGGACAGGAACCATACGAGCAGTACTTC. Translated, it gives CASSFTGQEPYEQYF.

The chain recombines TRBV11-2 with TRBJ2-1; 13 positions agree with TRBD2. This CDR3 spans 19 amino acids. The germline CDR1 and CDR2 sequences are SGHAT and FQNNGV. Trimming took 2 bases from V and 3 from J; bases not matched to a gene: 10. CDR3 sequence reads: CASSLHGTSGNIVYNEQFF. CDR3 DNA sequence: TGTGCCAGCAGCTTACACGGGACTAGCGGGAATATCGTCTACAATGAGCAGTTCTTC.